The rows below give T cell receptor beta chains drawn from one sample of a study of T cells expressing NK-cell markers. TCRdb re-called the 5' RACE reads and gives one entry per CDR3 protein, without DNA. Its table lists roughly 150,000 distinct CDR3 sequences. Sequencing was done on a sample of blood T cells: a sorted CD56 or NKG2C T cell subset, CD4+ or CD8+ T cells, or bulk PBMC T cells (not recorded which). Receptor source: a woman between 18 and 69 years old in good health. The CDR3 runs from the conserved cysteine through the conserved F or W.

V	J	CDR3
TRBV12-3/TRBV12-4	TRBJ1-1	CASRKDSPGAFF
TRBV12-3/TRBV12-4	TRBJ2-5	CASSLSRGGRAKETQYF
TRBV2	TRBJ2-3	CASSTGLAGGGGTQYF
TRBV12-5	TRBJ1-2	CASATGQDGGYTF
TRBV7-8	TRBJ2-1	CASSLAITGSQFF
TRBV5-1	TRBJ2-7	CASSTWDNYEQYF
TRBV6-1	TRBJ2-3	CASSTPGTSAIFSTDTQYF
TRBV19	TRBJ1-5	CASSIPLGGYQPQHF
TRBV24-1	TRBJ1-1	CATKPGGENTEAFF
TRBV12-3/TRBV12-4	TRBJ2-1	CASRRTSGPFRGEQFF
TRBV3-1	TRBJ2-5	CASTPTHGIQETQYF
TRBV11-2	TRBJ1-4	CASSSLQGPNEKLFF
TRBV29-1	TRBJ2-7	CSVESIQGRNEQYF
TRBV5-1	TRBJ2-7	CASSFAGGPEEQYF
TRBV15	TRBJ2-7	CATSRSGQGYAYEQYF
TRBV4-1	TRBJ2-4	CASSPTGGLAKNIQYF
TRBV11-2	TRBJ1-2	CASSLLRTLGGYTF
TRBV6-1	TRBJ2-1	CASSPTGTGGGEQFF
TRBV7-6	TRBJ2-3	CASSPAGGFGTDTQYF
TRBV5-1	TRBJ2-5	CASSLGVRTAKETQYF
TRBV28	TRBJ2-1	CASSLDTQNEQFF
TRBV5-1	TRBJ2-7	CASSSLAMHEQYF
TRBV20-1	TRBJ2-3	CSASKRVADTDTQYF
TRBV5-5	TRBJ2-5	CASSLVGLYQETQYF
TRBV27	TRBJ2-7	CASSLQVPLAEQYF
TRBV6-1	TRBJ1-1	CAGSRQGLNTEAFF
TRBV11-1	TRBJ2-5	CASSGDVGSGTQYF
TRBV20-1	TRBJ2-3	CSADRGTDTQYF
TRBV6-2/TRBV6-3	TRBJ1-1	CASSYDPGQDYMNTEAFF
TRBV3-1	TRBJ2-1	CASSPRRGEQFF
TRBV12-3/TRBV12-4	TRBJ2-3	CASSLLSGIAGRADTQYF
TRBV4-1	TRBJ2-4	CASSQDLGAPAKNIQYF
TRBV4-1	TRBJ2-1	CASSQGLAGFGSYNEQFF
TRBV25-1	TRBJ2-5	CASSEYGGQETQYF
TRBV3-1	TRBJ2-2	CASSQTSGGTGELFF
TRBV20-1	TRBJ1-4	CSARDIRVGEKLFF
TRBV20-1	TRBJ1-2	CSAPDKAYGYTF
TRBV5-1	TRBJ2-1	CASSLTASSYNEQFF
TRBV4-2	TRBJ2-7	CASSQVGTATSYEQYF
TRBV20-1	TRBJ2-2	CSARDSREGLGGELFF
TRBV7-3	TRBJ2-1	CASRTTGQGREQFF
TRBV4-1	TRBJ1-6	CASSQDFTRQPESPLHF
TRBV4-2	TRBJ2-5	CASSPAGHATETQYF
TRBV6-4	TRBJ2-6	CASSDGSSGANVLTF
TRBV6-6	TRBJ1-1	CASSTQWTEAFF
TRBV7-7	TRBJ2-2	CASRPPGPGELFF
TRBV2	TRBJ1-2	CASSLRGNGYTF
TRBV4-1	TRBJ2-3	CASSRISRGTGADTQYF
TRBV7-2	TRBJ2-3	CASSLLAEGADTQYF